This T cell receptor beta chain was obtained from a study of blood T cell repertoires in COVID-19. Study overall: The United States, Italy and Spain supplied acute and convalescent COVID-19 samples. T cells, B-cell-depleted T cells, or PBMCs provided the cDNA or gDNA that served as material.

Original processing notes: Amplifying reference gene primers gave estimates of nucleated cell counts. Data came from immunoSEQ multiplex PCR; TCRdb stores just in-frame clones and leaves some out. V and J calls and clone size are those listed in that table; D and trimming were worked out from the DNA. The table records 30,000 to 35,000 clones, less than 95% of them present only once. The source is a man older than 75 with acute or convalescent COVID-19. The material sequenced was peripheral blood.

CDR3 DNA: TGTGCCAGCAGCTCAACAGATACGCAGTATTTT. This gives the protein CASSSTDTQYF. The chain recombines TRBV5-6 with TRBJ2-3; D gene ambiguous. The CDR3 length is 11 residues. V lost 3 bases, J lost 3 bases, and 2 bases lay in between. The germline V gene has CDR1 SGHDT and CDR2 YYEEEE. Full variable domain (rest looked up from reference TRBV5-6 and TRBJ2-3): DAGVTQSPTHLIKTRGQQVTLRCSPKSGHDTVSWYQQALGQGPQFIFQYYEEEERQRGNFPDRFSGHQFPNYSSELNVNALLLGDSALYLCASSSTDTQYFGPGTRLTVL.